The 32 T cell receptor beta chains reported below all come from one sample, sequenced in a study of CD8 T cells in Susac syndrome. Random hexamers served to reverse transcribe about 0.45 to 1 ug RNA. TCRdb itself ran the immunoSEQ multiplex PCR reads through MiXCR, one entry per CDR3 protein. There are approximately 53,000 distinct CDR3 sequences in the sample; 93% occur only once, and about 0.51% lies in the top ten. Sequences were obtained from CD8+ T cells from PBMCs. These receptors were collected from a human donor with multiple sclerosis.

This chain connects TRBV4-1 to TRBJ2-5, with D maybe TRBD2 (7 bases). Germline V lookup: CDR1 MGHRA, CDR2 YSYEKL. Trimming cost V 0 bases and J 1 base, with 18 bases left between them. The length of the CDR3 is 18 residues. CDR3 sequence: CASSQDLGRGDFQETQYF. As DNA, the CDR3 is TGCGCCAGCAGCCAAGATCTGGGGAGGGGGGATTTCCAAGAGACCCAGTACTTC.

This chain uses TRBV6-5 with TRBJ2-1; either TRBD1 or TRBD2 may supply D (6 bases each). V was cut by 4 bases and J by 4 bases, with 23 bases left in between. This CDR3 contains 18 residues. Germline assignment: CDR1 MNHEY and CDR2 SVGAGI. The CDR3, as DNA: TGTGCCAGCAGTTTAGACCTACCCTACGGGGGCGAGTACAATGAGCAGTTCTTC. Protein: CASSLDLPYGGEYNEQFF.

V gene TRBV28 combines with J gene TRBJ2-7, with 7 bases lining up with TRBD1. The CDR3 covers 14 residues. CDR1 and CDR2 from the germline V gene are MDHEN and SYDVKM. Unmatched junction bases numbered 10, after V lost 6 bases and J lost 5 bases. CDR3 in DNA: TGTGCCAGCAGGACATCCACAGGGGCCCACGAGCAGTACTTC. Translation gives CASRTSTGAHEQYF.

The CDR3 loop is CSARDFYDGVTEAFF. CDR3 nucleotides: TGCAGTGCTAGAGATTTTTACGACGGGGTCACTGAAGCTTTCTTT. The rearrangement links TRBV20-1 to TRBJ1-1, with D unclear. This CDR3 region has 15 residues. V was pared by 0 bases and J by 4 bases, with 15 bases between. The germline V gene encodes CDR1 DFQATT and CDR2 SNEGSKA (reference sequence).

The chain couples TRBV7-9 to TRBJ2-7; no clear D gene. Trimming took off 1 base at V and 3 bases at J, with 10 bases between the two ends. CDR3 length equals 14 residues. Germline assignment: CDR1 SEHNR and CDR2 FQNEAQ (reference sequence). CDR3 amino acids: CASSLGGSNYEQYF. The CDR3 DNA reads as TGTGCCAGCAGCTTAGGTGGGTCCAACTACGAGCAGTACTTC.

V usage is TRBV3-1 and J usage is TRBJ1-4; TRBD1 aligns across 11 bases. The CDR3 extends over 16 amino acids. The germline CDR1 and CDR2 sequences are LGHDT and YNNKEL (reference sequence). The ends lost 4 bases at V and 7 bases at J; junction bases unmatched: 8. For the CDR3, the DNA is TGTGCCAGCAGCCCCCGGGTGGACAGGGGGCGTGAAAAACTGTTTTTT. Amino acids: CASSPRVDRGREKLFF.

The count of this clonotype is one. The V and J genes are TRBV27 and TRBJ2-7, with D uncertain. The germline V and J ends were trimmed by 5 bases and 5 bases, with 10 bases remaining between them. The CDR3 extends over 12 amino acids. Germline CDR1 is MNHEY and CDR2 is SMNVEV (reference sequence). CDR3 amino acids: CASSPGRDEQYF. Written as DNA, the CDR3 is TGTGCCAGCAGTCCTGGGCGAGACGAGCAGTACTTC.

The V call is TRBV6-5, the J call TRBJ1-1, with unresolved D. Deletions cut 6 bases from V and 0 bases from J, with 8 bases between. CDR3 length: 13 amino acids. Germline assignment: CDR1 MNHEY and CDR2 SVGAGI. DNA of the CDR3: TGTGCCAGCAGGCCGACCGTGAACACTGAAGCTTTCTTT. Protein: CASRPTVNTEAFF.

This chain links TRBV20-1 with TRBJ1-4; D is unclear. Germline values: CDR1 DFQATT, CDR2 SNEGSKA (reference sequence). The CDR3 is made up of 14 amino acids. V lost 1 base, J lost 7 bases, and 13 bases lay in between. The CDR3 region has the DNA TGCAGTGCTAGAGCGGCGGAAGTGGCTGAAAAACTGTTTTTT. Amino acids: CSARAAEVAEKLFF.

This clonotype has just one count. The chain links TRBV5-1 to TRBJ2-1; 11 bases line up with TRBD1. V trimming: 4 bases; J trimming: 7 bases; junction bases outside the gene matches: 10. Looked up from germline, CDR1 is SGHRS and CDR2 is YFSETQ. The CDR3 is made up of 16 amino acids. CDR3: CASSTHGTGGPNEQFF. The CDR3 DNA reads TGCGCCAGCAGCACCCACGGGACAGGGGGGCCAAATGAGCAGTTCTTC.

The J gene is TRBJ1-1, the V gene TRBV6-4, with a possible D match to TRBD1 (6 bases). CDR1 is MRHNA and CDR2 is SNTAGT in the germline V gene. The CDR3 has 18 residues. Trimming pared 0 bases from V and 3 bases from J, leaving 20 bases between. As DNA, the CDR3 is TGTGCCAGCAGTGACTCAAGGTATGCGGGGGGCGAGGACACTGAAGCTTTCTTT. Protein: CASSDSRYAGGEDTEAFF.

The genes are TRBV7-9 and TRBJ1-1, with D unclear. The CDR3 totals 12 residues. Trimming left V 6 bases short and J 2 bases short, with 7 bases between. The germline CDR1 and CDR2 sequences are SEHNR and FQNEAQ (reference sequence). The CDR3: CASRLLNTEAFF. In nucleotides, the CDR3 is TGTGCCAGCAGGCTTTTAAACACTGAAGCTTTCTTT.

The chain carries TRBV4-2 and TRBJ2-3, with 9 bases fitting TRBD2. The junction had 7 bases not matched to a gene; V was cut back by 0 bases and J by 3 bases. Looked up from germline, CDR1 is LGHNA and CDR2 is YNFKEQ. This CDR3 has 17 amino acids. CDR3: CASSQDWRGGATDTQYF. CDR3 nucleotide sequence: TGTGCCAGCAGCCAAGATTGGCGCGGGGGGGCAACAGATACGCAGTATTTT.

This clonotype was picked up one time. The chain uses TRBV2 and TRBJ1-1, with TRBD1 as a possible D gene (5 bases). From germline, CDR1 is SNHLY and CDR2 FYNNEI. Trimming left V 10 bases short and J 1 base short, with 13 bases between. The length of the CDR3 is 13 residues. CDR3 in amino acids: CATKGSGNTEAFF. Written as DNA, the CDR3 is TGTGCCACCAAGGGGTCGGGGAACACTGAAGCTTTCTTT.

J is TRBJ2-7 and V is TRBV6-5; D perhaps matches TRBD1 (6 bases). Trimming cost V 2 bases and J 2 bases, with 28 bases left between them. In germline, CDR1 is MNHEY, CDR2 SVGAGI. This CDR3 has 20 residues. The CDR3 DNA is TGTGCCAGCAGTTACCTTGAAGGGTCCAGGGGAATCCCCCAGACCTACGAGCAGTACTTC. Translating gives CASSYLEGSRGIPQTYEQYF.

This rearrangement joins TRBV10-3 to TRBJ1-4; D unclear. V was trimmed by 6 bases and J by 5 bases, leaving 7 bases between them. This CDR3 has 12 amino acids. Germline lookup yields CDR1 ENHRY and CDR2 SYGVKD. CDR3 loop: CAIRGPNEKLFF. As DNA, the CDR3 is TGTGCCATCAGAGGACCAAATGAAAAACTGTTTTTT.

This clonotype has a single count. The V and J genes are TRBV6-2 or TRBV6-3 and TRBJ2-2; 7 bases are shared with TRBD1. The J segment lost 1 base and the V segment lost 2 bases, leaving 4 bases of the junction unmatched. The CDR3 is 16 residues long. Germline CDR1 and CDR2: MNHEY and SVGEGT. CDR3 sequence: CASSYPTGLNTGELFF. Here the CDR3 DNA reads TGTGCCAGCAGTTACCCGACAGGGTTGAACACCGGGGAGCTGTTTTTT.

V gene TRBV7-9 combines with J gene TRBJ2-1; D unresolved. This CDR3 comprises 13 residues. From germline, CDR1 is SEHNR and CDR2 FQNEAQ (reference sequence). V was cut by 5 bases and J by 8 bases, with 13 bases left in between. CDR3: CASSLTIGDEQFF. The DNA for the CDR3 is TGTGCCAGCAGCCTCACCATCGGTGATGAGCAGTTCTTC.

The chain couples TRBV7-9 to TRBJ2-2; D is unresolved. Trimming removed 6 bases at V and 1 base at J, with 6 bases between. The germline gives CDR1 SEHNR, CDR2 FQNEAQ (reference sequence). The CDR3 totals 13 residues. The CDR3 DNA is TGTGCCAGCAGGCCGCAGAACACCGGGGAGCTGTTTTTT. Translation: CASRPQNTGELFF.

The V and J genes are TRBV28 and TRBJ1-3; 7 nucleotides align to TRBD1. The CDR3 has 17 residues. J gave up 3 bases and V 5 bases, and 13 bases lay outside the gene matches. Germline CDR1 and CDR2: MDHEN and SYDVKM. The CDR3 region is CASSRIGTALFGNTIYF. CDR3 bases: TGTGCCAGCAGTCGAATCGGGACAGCGCTTTTTGGAAACACCATATATTTT.

The V call is TRBV4-3, the J call TRBJ2-4, with a weak D call TRBD1 (5 bases). CDR1 LGHNA and CDR2 YSLEER come from the germline V gene. The CDR3 is 17 amino acids. Between the trimmed V and J ends, which lost 0 bases and 0 bases, there was a span of 12 bases. CDR3 protein: CASSQDLQVLAKNIQYF. The DNA for the CDR3 is TGCGCCAGCAGCCAAGATTTACAGGTTTTAGCCAAAAACATTCAGTACTTC.

The chain employs TRBV27 and TRBJ2-1; 8 positions agree with TRBD2. After removal of 8 bases from V and 6 bases from J, the junction contained 6 bases not matched to a gene. Per the germline V gene, CDR1 is MNHEY and CDR2 is SMNVEV (reference sequence). This CDR3 has 13 amino acids. CDR3 region: CASSTGGGNEQFF. As DNA, the CDR3 is TGTGCCAGCTCGACGGGGGGGGGCAATGAGCAGTTCTTC.

CDR3 bases: TGTGCCAGCAGCCAATACCGCACAGGATGGTATGGCTACACCTTC. It specifies CASSQYRTGWYGYTF. The chain is built from TRBV16 and TRBJ1-2; tentatively, D is TRBD1 (5 bases). This CDR3 is built from 15 residues. V lost 1 base to trimming and J lost 5 bases, with 14 bases between them. The germline gives CDR1 KGHSY, CDR2 FQNENV.

This chain joins TRBV28 and TRBJ2-7, with 7 bases aligning to TRBD2. There are 16 residues in the CDR3. J was trimmed by 2 bases and V by 6 bases; bases with no gene match: 13. Germline V gene sequence: CDR1 MDHEN, CDR2 SYDVKM. DNA for the CDR3: TGTGCCAGCAGCCCCCCCAGGGAGCGGGGCCCCTACGAGCAGTACTTC. Protein product: CASSPPRERGPYEQYF.

This chain joins TRBV4-1 and TRBJ1-1, with D hard to call. This CDR3 spans 15 amino acids. Germline lookup yields CDR1 MGHRA and CDR2 YSYEKL. V lost 0 bases, J lost 4 bases, and 12 bases lay in between. CDR3 sequence (DNA): TGCGCCAGCAGCCAAGAGCGGGGATCCGGCACTGAAGCTTTCTTT. It is translated as CASSQERGSGTEAFF.

This sequence joins TRBV29-1 and TRBJ1-2; tentative D call: TRBD1 (5 bases). V was trimmed by 8 bases and J by 6 bases, leaving 13 bases between them. Germline V lookup: CDR1 SQVTM, CDR2 ANQGSEA. The CDR3 totals 11 residues. The CDR3 protein is CSFGTEHGYTF. The CDR3 bases are TGCAGCTTCGGGACGGAGCATGGCTACACCTTC.

The chain carries TRBV10-3 and TRBJ2-2, with D possibly TRBD2 on 5 matching bases. This CDR3 contains 14 residues. Trimming removed 11 bases at V and 0 bases at J, with 13 bases between. Germline V CDR1 and CDR2: ENHRY, SYGVKD. Here the CDR3 reads CAAEGVSNTGELFF. For the CDR3, the DNA is TGTGCCGCAGAGGGAGTATCGAACACCGGGGAGCTGTTTTTT.

The sample holds one count of this clonotype. J is TRBJ1-2 and V is TRBV6-1; maybe TRBD1 (6 bases). Per germline, CDR1 MNHNS and CDR2 SASEGT. Trimming stripped 3 bases from V and 9 bases from J, with 17 bases between. The CDR3 is 14 residues long. CDR3 DNA: TGTGCCAGCAGTGACCACAGGGTCCGGGGGAGCTACACCTTC. This sequence encodes CASSDHRVRGSYTF.

The chain links TRBV7-3 to TRBJ1-1; a weak D match, TRBD1 (6 bases). Germline V gene lookup returns CDR1 SGHTA and CDR2 FQGTGA. V lost 4 bases, J lost 3 bases, and 9 bases lay in between. The CDR3 loop spans 13 amino acids. The CDR3 sequence: CASSYRADTEAFF. For the CDR3, the DNA is TGTGCCAGCAGCTACAGGGCGGACACTGAAGCTTTCTTT.

The chain links TRBV10-3 to TRBJ2-3; D is uncertain. The length of the CDR3 is 16 residues. Looked up from germline, CDR1 is ENHRY and CDR2 is SYGVKD. The germline V and J ends were trimmed by 0 bases and 0 bases, with 10 bases remaining between them. The CDR3, as DNA: TGTGCCATCAGTGAGTCGGCCGACCTGAGCACAGATACGCAGTATTTT. Encoded protein: CAISESADLSTDTQYF.

The rearrangement uses TRBV27 and TRBJ1-1, with 9 nucleotides matching TRBD1. Germline loops: CDR1 MNHEY, CDR2 SMNVEV (reference sequence). V gave up 2 bases and J gave up 8 bases; unmatched junction bases: 6. The CDR3 covers 14 residues. The CDR3 sequence is CASSLGQGSTEAFF. The CDR3 DNA follows: TGTGCCAGCAGTTTAGGACAGGGGTCCACGGAAGCTTTCTTT.

This chain links TRBV6-1 with TRBJ2-1; 8 nucleotides match TRBD2. This CDR3 has 15 residues. V was clipped by 7 bases and J by 5 bases; unmatched bases: 10. Germline CDR1 MNHNS, CDR2 SASEGT. The chain's CDR3 is CASIEQSGGHNEQFF. The CDR3 nucleotides are TGTGCCAGCATCGAACAGAGCGGGGGACACAATGAGCAGTTCTTC.